This T cell receptor beta chain was recorded in a study of cytomegalovirus exposure and HLA in healthy donors. Study-level results: Sequencing had likely introduced a cluster of highly shared sequence variants as an artifact. Specificity for CMV antigens was confirmed in vitro for a few of the CMV-associated chains. In an earlier analysis, productive rearrangement rates for most beta V segments clustered near 87% or 30%.

The PCR made use of 60 Vbeta and 13 Jbeta primers. The table came from immunoSEQ multiplex PCR; TCRdb's copy has only in-frame clones and leaves some out. The sample shows 160,000 or so clones, roughly 80% of them seen only once. Details on this clone: Its specificity is unknown.

The source is a man between 50 and 59 years old in good health and CMV-seropositive. The sample consisted of PBMCs.

The CDR3 nucleotides are TGTGCCAGCTCACCGAGGGAAACGGAGACCCAGTACTTC. It yields the protein CASSPRETETQYF. This chain connects TRBV18 to TRBJ2-5; the D gene is possibly TRBD2 (5 bases). This CDR3 spans 13 amino acids. In germline, CDR1 is KGHSH, CDR2 LQKENI. Trimming took off 3 bases at V and 5 bases at J, with 10 bases between the two ends.